Listed here are 25 T cell receptor beta chains from one sample, sequenced in a study of blood T cell repertoires in COVID-19. Data came from immunoSEQ multiplex PCR; TCRdb stores just in-frame clones and leaves some out. This sample has about 240,000 clones, with around 88% found just once. The sequenced sample was PBMCs or T cells enriched from blood (not recorded which). These receptors originate from a woman in her twenties or thirties who had recovered from COVID-19.

The gene calls are TRBV15 and TRBJ1-4, with D perhaps TRBD1 (6 bases). Germline V CDR1 and CDR2: LNHNV, YYDKDF (reference sequence). This CDR3 has 16 residues. V was cut by 0 bases and J by 8 bases, with 16 bases left in between. The CDR3 DNA follows: TGTGCCACCAGCAGAGATTGGACAGACCTTAAGGAAAAACTGTTTTTT. It translates to CATSRDWTDLKEKLFF. Full variable domain (rest looked up from reference TRBV15 and TRBJ1-4): DAMVIQNPRYQVTQFGKPVTLSCSQTLNHNVMYWYQQKSSQAPKLLFHYYDKDFNNEADTPDNFQSRRPNTSFCFLDIRSPGLGDTAMYLCATSRDWTDLKEKLFFGSGTQLSVL.

This clone was observed a few times. In DNA, the CDR3 is TGTGCCAGCAGTTGGACAGGGCCTAATCAGCCCCAGCATTTT. Encoded protein: CASSWTGPNQPQHF. The gene calls are TRBV27 and TRBJ1-5; 8 bases are a match to TRBD1. This CDR3 has 14 residues. CDR1 MNHEY and CDR2 SMNVEV come from the germline V gene (reference sequence). Trimming at V came to 4 bases and at J to 4 bases, leaving 3 bases not matched to a gene.

The V and J genes are TRBV3-1 (or the pseudogene TRBV3-2) and TRBJ2-1; 12 nucleotides line up with TRBD1. The CDR3 runs 17 residues. Germline assignment: CDR1 LGHDT and CDR2 YNNKEL (reference sequence). V lost 3 bases, J lost 7 bases, and 10 bases stayed unmatched. In DNA form, the CDR3 reads TGTGCCAGCAGCCATGATCCGGGACAGGGGGCTTTGAATGAGCAGTTCTTC. Residues: CASSHDPGQGALNEQFF.

This rearrangement joins TRBV7-9 to TRBJ2-5, with D perhaps matching TRBD2 (5 bases). This CDR3 has 17 residues. Trimming left V 4 bases short and J 3 bases short, with 21 bases between. The germline V gene encodes CDR1 SEHNR and CDR2 FQNEAQ (reference sequence). The DNA for the CDR3 is TGTGCCAGCAGCTCCACCGCGAGGACGGGAATAGAAGAGACCCAGTACTTC. The encoded protein is CASSSTARTGIEETQYF.

This clone was counted once. The genes are TRBV28 and TRBJ2-1; 8 bases align to TRBD2. J gave up 0 bases and V 2 bases, and 6 bases lay outside the gene matches. The CDR3 loop spans 17 amino acids. Germline CDR1 is MDHEN and CDR2 is SYDVKM. CDR3 sequence reads: CASSLGSGASSYNEQFF. In DNA, the CDR3 is TGTGCCAGCAGTTTAGGTAGCGGGGCGAGCTCCTACAATGAGCAGTTCTTC.

The gene calls are TRBV12-3 or TRBV12-4 and TRBJ1-5; 7 bases are a match to TRBD1. This CDR3 contains 12 residues. V shed 2 bases and J 12 bases; nucleotides not matched to a gene: 4. CDR3: CASSLNRDSQHF. The CDR3 bases are TGTGCCAGCAGTTTAAACCGGGACAGCCAGCATTTT.

The chain recombines TRBV5-1 with TRBJ2-7, with 13 bases that match TRBD2. Trimming removed 0 bases from V and 7 bases from J; junction bases left unmatched: 4. The CDR3 contains 15 residues. Germline values: CDR1 SGHRS, CDR2 YFSETQ. CDR3 sequence reads: CASSLGTSGRSEQYF. The CDR3 DNA reads as TGCGCCAGCAGCTTGGGGACTAGCGGGAGATCTGAGCAGTACTTC.

This chain connects TRBV19 to TRBJ1-1; no definite D call. Germline-derived CDR1 and CDR2 are LNHDA and SQIVND (reference sequence). Trimming removed 10 bases from V and 11 bases from J, with 26 bases in between. The CDR3 has 14 amino acids. The CDR3 reads CATYPLLRAVRAFF. The CDR3 bases are TGTGCCACCTACCCCTTGTTGAGGGCCGTACGGGCTTTCTTT.

The CDR3 DNA reads as TGCAGCGTTGAAGAAGGAGAGGGGAACACTGAAGCTTTCTTT. As protein: CSVEEGEGNTEAFF. J is TRBJ1-1 and V is TRBV29-1; no clear D. Germline loops: CDR1 SQVTM, CDR2 ANQGSEA. There are 14 residues in the CDR3. Trimming shortened V by 0 bases and J by 1 base, and 9 bases separated the two germline ends.

V and J are TRBV7-9 and TRBJ2-7; TRBD2 aligns across 8 bases. The CDR3 extends over 13 amino acids. The germline gives CDR1 SEHNR, CDR2 FQNEAQ (reference sequence). V was clipped by 7 bases and J by 6 bases; unmatched bases: 8. The CDR3 bases are TGTGCCAGCAATCCCGGGGGGGCTGGCGAGCAGTACTTC. This encodes CASNPGGAGEQYF.

The J gene is TRBJ2-2, the V gene TRBV28, with D maybe TRBD1 (6 bases). Per germline, CDR1 MDHEN and CDR2 SYDVKM. V shed 10 bases and J shed 4 bases, with 13 bases lying between them. This CDR3 is built from 13 residues. CDR3 loop: CATLRGSTGELFF. The CDR3 DNA is TGTGCCACCCTAAGGGGGTCCACCGGGGAGCTGTTTTTT.

V is TRBV20-1 and J is TRBJ1-1, with D uncertain. Per germline, CDR1 DFQATT and CDR2 SNEGSKA (reference sequence). The ends were cut back, 2 bases at V and 6 bases at J, with 7 bases in the middle. CDR3 length equals 11 residues. DNA for the CDR3: TGCAGTGCTAGATCGGGAGCTGAAGCTTTCTTT. Its translation is CSARSGAEAFF.

The chain couples TRBV5-1 to TRBJ1-1, with 7 bases identical to TRBD1. The ends lost 4 bases at V and 11 bases at J; junction bases unmatched: 17. This CDR3 spans 15 amino acids. CDR1 SGHRS and CDR2 YFSETQ come from the germline V gene. The chain's CDR3 is CASSRNGQAGEVAFF. The CDR3 region has the DNA TGCGCCAGCAGCAGGAACGGACAGGCCGGGGAGGTGGCTTTCTTT.

The chain links TRBV7-2 to TRBJ1-1; TRBD1 matches at 9 bases. The ends lost 1 base at V and 7 bases at J; junction bases unmatched: 7. The V gene's germline CDR1 is SGHTA and CDR2 FQGNSA. The CDR3 length is 15 residues. CDR3: CASSLVVGQGREAFF. The CDR3, as DNA: TGTGCCAGCAGCTTAGTAGTGGGACAGGGTCGTGAAGCTTTCTTT.

This clone showed up just a few times. The gene calls are TRBV25-1 and TRBJ2-7, with 7 bases matching TRBD1. Germline values: CDR1 MGHDK, CDR2 SYGVNS. The CDR3 extends over 12 amino acids. With 7 bases clipped from V and 5 bases from J, the junction kept 5 bases outside the gene matches. CDR3 nucleotide sequence: TGTGCCAGCACCGACAGGGTCAACGAGCAGTACTTC. Its translation: CASTDRVNEQYF.

This clone has a single count. This chain connects TRBV28 to TRBJ2-3; 7 nucleotides align to TRBD2. The CDR3 is 12 residues long. Looked up from germline, CDR1 is MDHEN and CDR2 is SYDVKM. With 6 bases clipped from V and 11 bases from J, the junction kept 8 bases outside the gene matches. The CDR3 is CASREIEREQYF. The CDR3 region has the DNA TGTGCCAGCAGGGAGATTGAGCGGGAGCAGTATTTT.

CDR3 protein: CASSIETASTDTQYF. The CDR3 DNA follows: TGTGCCAGTAGTATAGAGACAGCTAGCACAGATACGCAGTATTTT. The rearrangement links TRBV19 to TRBJ2-3; a possible D gene is TRBD1 (5 bases). V dropped 0 bases and J dropped 0 bases, with 7 bases sitting between them. The CDR3 is 15 amino acids. Germline CDR1 is LNHDA and CDR2 is SQIVND (reference sequence).

A few counts support this clone. The CDR3 sequence: CASSKKAGGVDYGYTF. CDR3 bases: TGTGCCAGCAGTAAGAAAGCAGGGGGCGTTGACTATGGCTACACCTTC. The rearrangement uses TRBV2 and TRBJ1-2; 8 nucleotides agree with TRBD1. This CDR3 contains 16 residues. Germline V gives CDR1 SNHLY, CDR2 FYNNEI. The trim removed 5 bases at V and 3 bases at J, leaving 11 bases unmatched.

The chain couples TRBV30 to TRBJ2-7; tentative D call: TRBD2 (6 bases). CDR3 length equals 13 residues. The V gene lost 1 base and the J gene lost 5 bases, with 12 bases spanning the gap. In germline, CDR1 is GTSNPN, CDR2 SVGIG (reference sequence). The CDR3 loop reads CAWSAGAVDEQYF. The DNA of the CDR3 is TGTGCCTGGAGTGCGGGAGCGGTCGACGAGCAGTACTTC.

V gene TRBV3-1 (or the pseudogene TRBV3-2) combines with J gene TRBJ2-1, with D possibly being TRBD1 (6 bases). V lost 4 bases and J 4 bases, leaving 17 bases between the germline ends. CDR1 LGHDT and CDR2 YNNKEL come from the germline V gene (reference sequence). The CDR3 contains 16 residues. The CDR3: CASSPRGLASYNEQFF. The CDR3 bases are TGTGCCAGCAGCCCAAGGGGGTTGGCGAGTTACAATGAGCAGTTCTTC.

The chain recombines TRBV11-3 with TRBJ2-1; 14 bases are a match to TRBD2. The CDR3 length is 16 residues. The trim removed 6 bases at V and 8 bases at J, leaving 9 bases unmatched. Germline V lookup: CDR1 SGHNT, CDR2 YENEEA. CDR3 DNA: TGTGCCAGCAGTCCTACCGGGACTAGCGGGAGTGATGAGCAGTTCTTC. It encodes CASSPTGTSGSDEQFF.

The chain uses TRBV3-1 (or the pseudogene TRBV3-2) and TRBJ2-3; 7 bases fit TRBD1. The CDR3 spans 15 residues. Germline CDR1 and CDR2: LGHDT and YNNKEL (reference sequence). Germline trimming cut 4 bases from V and 5 bases from J; bases unmatched to any gene: 9. The CDR3 nucleotides are TGTGCCAGCAGCCGTACTGCGACAGGGATAGATACGCAGTATTTT. It yields the protein CASSRTATGIDTQYF.

Concerning this clone itself: In the same sample, other DNA sequences code for this CDR3. The chain uses TRBV20-1 and TRBJ2-5, with 7 nucleotides matching TRBD1. V shed 7 bases, J shed 4 bases, and the junction held 3 bases outside the gene matches. This CDR3 has 11 residues. CDR1 is DFQATT, CDR2 SNEGSKA, per germline (reference sequence). In DNA, the CDR3 is TGCAGTGGGGCAGGGGGAGAGACCCAGTACTTC. Residues: CSGAGGETQYF.

The V gene is TRBV28, the J gene TRBJ1-1; 10 bases align to TRBD1. The CDR3 has 14 amino acids. Germline CDR1 reads MDHEN; CDR2 reads SYDVKM. The V segment lost 6 bases and the J segment 5 bases; nucleotides outside the gene matches: 6. The CDR3 loop is CASRRQGAKTEAFF. The CDR3 nucleotides are TGTGCCAGCAGGCGACAGGGGGCAAAGACTGAAGCTTTCTTT.

This chain uses TRBV4-3 with TRBJ1-5, with a tentative D call TRBD1 (5 bases). The CDR3 sequence is 13 residues long. CDR1 and CDR2 from the germline V gene are LGHNA and YSLEER. Trimming removed 4 bases at V and 5 bases at J, with 9 bases between. The CDR3 nucleotides read TGCGCCAGCAGCCTTGACAGAGATCAGCCCCAGCATTTT. It encodes CASSLDRDQPQHF.